This entry lists 30 T cell receptor beta chains sequenced from one sample in a study of identical twins. TCRdb passed the 5' RACE reads through MiXCR, listing each CDR3 protein once. The sample yields around 510,000 distinct CDR3 sequences, over 11% seen once. These same records also appear under a second study, on yellow fever vaccine responses in identical twins.

The sequencing input was CD4+ T cells sorted from blood. These receptors originate from a woman aged 18-29 years in good health.

A few counts support this clonotype. The chain combines TRBV6-5 with TRBJ2-5; 9 bases are a match to TRBD2. The germline V gene has CDR1 MNHEY and CDR2 SVGAGI. The CDR3 spans 14 residues. J was trimmed by 3 bases and V by 4 bases; bases with no gene match: 3. The CDR3 bases are TGTGCCAGCAGTTCCTTAGCGGGGGAAGAGACCCAGTACTTC. Protein sequence: CASSSLAGEETQYF.

The chain has TRBV14 and TRBJ2-2, with 8 bases lining up with TRBD1. CDR1 is SGHDN and CDR2 is FVKESK in the germline V gene. Trimming removed 3 bases from V and 6 bases from J; junction bases left unmatched: 6. CDR3 length equals 15 residues. For the CDR3, the DNA is TGTGCCAGCAGCCACCGGACAGGGATAGCCGGGGAGCTGTTTTTT. Its protein product is CASSHRTGIAGELFF. Full variable domain (missing parts from reference TRBV14 and TRBJ2-2): EAGVTQFPSHSVIEKGQTVTLRCDPISGHDNLYWYRRVMGKEIKFLLHFVKESKQDESGMPNNRFLAERTGGTYSTLKVQPAELEDSGVYFCASSHRTGIAGELFFGEGSRLTVL.

In its sample, this clonotype was seen a few times. This rearrangement joins TRBV7-9 to TRBJ2-1; D is perhaps TRBD2 (5 bases). Trimming pared 3 bases from V and 7 bases from J, leaving 13 bases between. CDR3 length equals 14 residues. The germline CDR1 and CDR2 sequences are SEHNR and FQNEAQ (reference sequence). CDR3 sequence reads: CASSFASLGNEQFF. In DNA, the CDR3 is TGTGCCAGCAGCTTTGCTAGCCTCGGGAATGAGCAGTTCTTC.

V and J are TRBV5-1 and TRBJ2-2, with TRBD2 matching 7 bases. Losses at the gene ends were 4 bases for V and 6 bases for J; bases not matched to a gene: 3. This CDR3 comprises 13 residues. Germline V CDR1 and CDR2: SGHRS, YFSETQ. CDR3 protein: CASSRDYAGELFF. CDR3 coding DNA: TGCGCCAGCAGCCGGGACTACGCCGGGGAGCTGTTTTTT.

This clonotype turned up a few times. The chain carries TRBV3-1 and TRBJ2-3; 13 nucleotides match TRBD2. The junction had 4 bases not matched to a gene; V was cut back by 2 bases and J by 2 bases. CDR3 length: 17 residues. CDR1 and CDR2 from the germline V gene are LGHDT and YNNKEL (reference sequence). The CDR3 here is CASSQKLAGGPTDTQYF. In nucleotides, the CDR3 is TGTGCCAGCAGCCAAAAACTAGCGGGGGGGCCCACAGATACGCAGTATTTT.

This clonotype has at least ten counts. The V gene is TRBV20-1, the J gene TRBJ2-2; 12 positions match TRBD2. The CDR3 has 15 amino acids. V trimming: 7 bases; J trimming: 6 bases; junction bases outside the gene matches: 9. Germline V lookup: CDR1 DFQATT, CDR2 SNEGSKA (reference sequence). CDR3 residues: CSVASGRGWAGELFF. DNA for the CDR3: TGCAGTGTCGCTAGCGGGAGGGGGTGGGCCGGGGAGCTGTTTTTT.

The gene calls are TRBV27 and TRBJ2-7, with TRBD1 identical over 9 bases. V was clipped by 5 bases and J by 1 base; unmatched bases: 9. The germline V gene has CDR1 MNHEY and CDR2 SMNVEV (reference sequence). The CDR3 is 16 residues long. The CDR3 DNA reads as TGTGCCAGCAGTCCCGGACAGGGGAGGTTGTCCTACGAGCAGTACTTC. It encodes CASSPGQGRLSYEQYF.

This clonotype was seen more than once but under ten times. DNA for the CDR3: TGTGCCAGCAGCTTAGAGGGTAGCGGGGGGGGGAATGAGCAGTTCTTC. This encodes CASSLEGSGGGNEQFF. The gene calls are TRBV11-3 and TRBJ2-1; 11 bases align to TRBD2. V shed 0 bases and J 7 bases; nucleotides not matched to a gene: 5. Germline CDR1 is SGHNT and CDR2 is YENEEA. This CDR3 is built from 16 residues.

This clonotype was detected a few times. Here the CDR3 reads CASSQDYRTQETQYF. DNA for the CDR3: TGTGCCAGCAGCCAAGATTACAGGACCCAAGAGACCCAGTACTTC. The chain employs TRBV3-1 and TRBJ2-5; D perhaps matches TRBD1 (5 bases). The V end was cut by 0 bases, the J end by 1 base, with 9 bases between. Germline lookup yields CDR1 LGHDT and CDR2 YNNKEL (reference sequence). The CDR3 sequence is 15 residues long.

In its sample, this clonotype was seen a few times. The rearrangement links TRBV6-2 or TRBV6-3 to TRBJ1-5; 8 nucleotides match TRBD1. The CDR3 has 17 residues. Per the germline V gene, CDR1 is MNHEY and CDR2 is SVGEGT. V gave up 8 bases and J gave up 0 bases; unmatched junction bases: 12. This CDR3 reads CASEPRRGLNSNQPQHF. Here the CDR3 DNA reads TGTGCCAGCGAACCCCGCAGGGGGCTAAATAGCAATCAGCCCCAGCATTTT.

This clonotype has ten or more counts. The chain combines TRBV7-9 with TRBJ2-3; D is unclear. Trimming took off 5 bases at V and 3 bases at J, with 6 bases between the two ends. The CDR3 is made up of 12 amino acids. Germline loops: CDR1 SEHNR, CDR2 FQNEAQ (reference sequence). CDR3 in DNA: TGTGCCAGCAGCCCCCAGACAGATACGCAGTATTTT. This encodes CASSPQTDTQYF.

The rearrangement joins TRBV7-2 to TRBJ2-5, with 8 bases lining up with TRBD2. Germline CDR1 and CDR2: SGHTA and FQGNSA. The CDR3 extends over 16 amino acids. V shed 1 base, J shed 2 bases, and the junction held 6 bases outside the gene matches. The CDR3 spells CASSLVGSGVQETQYF. The CDR3 nucleotides are TGTGCCAGCAGCTTAGTCGGTAGCGGGGTGCAAGAGACCCAGTACTTC.

The sample holds a few counts of this clonotype. The V call is TRBV12-3 or TRBV12-4, the J call TRBJ2-7; 9 bases match TRBD2. V lost 2 bases and J lost 4; bases outside the gene matches: 6. CDR3 length equals 15 residues. CDR3 DNA: TGTGCCAGCAGTTTATCTGGCGGGAGGGGGTACGAGCAGTACTTC. Encoded protein: CASSLSGGRGYEQYF.

The chain couples TRBV20-1 to TRBJ2-5; 10 bases are a match to TRBD1. The V and J ends lost 2 bases and 4 bases, in that order; junction bases with no gene match: 10. The V gene's germline CDR1 is DFQATT and CDR2 SNEGSKA (reference sequence). The CDR3 is made up of 16 amino acids. The CDR3 reads CSARPPGQGTGETQYF. CDR3 bases: TGCAGTGCTAGACCTCCGGGACAGGGGACGGGAGAGACCCAGTACTTC.

This sequence joins TRBV20-1 and TRBJ1-1, with 7 positions matching TRBD1. V was clipped by 2 bases and J by 8 bases; unmatched bases: 5. CDR3 length equals 12 residues. Germline V gives CDR1 DFQATT, CDR2 SNEGSKA (reference sequence). CDR3 nucleotides: TGCAGTGCTAGAAGGAAGGACAGGGAAGCTTTCTTT. Translated, it gives CSARRKDREAFF.

This clonotype has only a few counts. The V call is TRBV7-9, the J call TRBJ2-3; possibly TRBD2 for D (6 bases). The germline CDR1 and CDR2 sequences are SEHNR and FQNEAQ (reference sequence). V was trimmed by 0 bases and J by 5 bases, leaving 15 bases between them. This CDR3 is 16 amino acids long. The CDR3 spells CASSLAAGRLGDTQYF. CDR3 nucleotide sequence: TGTGCCAGCAGCTTAGCAGCGGGTCGGTTAGGAGATACGCAGTATTTT.

The rearrangement uses TRBV20-1 and TRBJ1-2; perhaps TRBD1 as D (6 bases). Germline CDR1 is DFQATT and CDR2 is SNEGSKA (reference sequence). V was pared by 4 bases and J by 4 bases, with 13 bases between. The CDR3 totals 13 residues. Here the CDR3 reads CSAMGGTAYGYTF. In DNA, the CDR3 is TGCAGTGCTATGGGGGGCACGGCCTATGGCTACACCTTC.

The chain links TRBV18 to TRBJ2-7; D not certain. The ends were cut back, 0 bases at V and 5 bases at J, with 8 bases in the middle. The CDR3 length is 13 residues. CDR1 is KGHSH, CDR2 LQKENI, per germline. DNA for the CDR3: TGTGCCAGCTCACCACCCGGAGCGAACGAGCAGTACTTC. It codes for CASSPPGANEQYF. The complete variable domain, with remaining parts taken from reference TRBV18 and TRBJ2-7, reads NAGVMQNPRHLVRRRGQEARLRCSPMKGHSHVYWYRQLPEEGLKFMVYLQKENIIDESGMPKERFSAEFPKEGPSILRIQQVVRGDSAAYFCASSPPGANEQYFGPGTRLTVT.

This clonotype has at least ten counts. V and J are TRBV4-2 and TRBJ2-2, with D possibly matching TRBD1 (6 bases). V was clipped by 1 base and J by 4 bases, with 16 bases between them. The germline V gene encodes CDR1 LGHNA and CDR2 YNFKEQ. The CDR3 contains 17 residues. The CDR3 region has the DNA TGTGCCAGCAGCCAAGTGGTCCCAGGGGCTAGCACCGGGGAGCTGTTTTTT. This encodes CASSQVVPGASTGELFF.

This clonotype has more than one count but fewer than ten. The genes are TRBV28 and TRBJ2-7; D is unclear. V was shortened by 6 bases and J by 4 bases, with 13 bases between the two germline ends. Germline-derived CDR1 and CDR2 are MDHEN and SYDVKM. The CDR3 spans 13 residues. Written as DNA, the CDR3 is TGTGCCAGCAGAGCCCCAGTAGAGTACGAGCAGTACTTC. It is translated as CASRAPVEYEQYF.

V and J are TRBV7-2 and TRBJ2-5; no definite D call. The germline CDR1 and CDR2 sequences are SGHTA and FQGNSA. This CDR3 region has 14 residues. Between the trimmed V and J ends, which lost 4 bases and 5 bases, there was a span of 14 bases. For the CDR3, the DNA is TGTGCCAGCAGCTCCCCTAGGGTTGGGGAGACCCAGTACTTC. It encodes CASSSPRVGETQYF.

The chain combines TRBV30 with TRBJ2-3; 10 nucleotides line up with TRBD2. Losses at the gene ends were 2 bases for V and 3 bases for J; bases not matched to a gene: 2. The CDR3 runs 14 residues. Germline CDR1 GTSNPN, CDR2 SVGIG (reference sequence). The CDR3 region is CAWSLTSGTDTQYF. Written as DNA, the CDR3 is TGTGCCTGGAGTCTGACTAGCGGGACAGATACGCAGTATTTT.

The genes are TRBV28 and TRBJ1-4; D uncertain. The germline V and J ends were trimmed by 5 bases and 11 bases, with 15 bases remaining between them. The germline V gene encodes CDR1 MDHEN and CDR2 SYDVKM. This CDR3 has 13 residues. This CDR3 is CASSKVVPEKLFF. In DNA form, the CDR3 reads TGTGCCAGCAGTAAGGTGGTGCCGGAGAAACTGTTTTTT.

This clonotype was detected once. The chain carries TRBV30 and TRBJ2-3; D uncertain. The germline V gene has CDR1 GTSNPN and CDR2 SVGIG (reference sequence). This CDR3 is built from 14 residues. Trimming left V 4 bases short and J 1 base short, with 12 bases between. The DNA for the CDR3 is TGTGCCTGGAAACAGCACGAGGGCACAGATACGCAGTATTTT. Translated: CAWKQHEGTDTQYF. The full variable domain, rest sourced from reference TRBV30 and TRBJ2-3, is SQTIHQWPATLVQPVGSPLSLECTVEGTSNPNLYWYRQAAGRGLQLLFYSVGIGQISSEVPQNLSASRPQDRQFILSSKKLLLSDSGFYLCAWKQHEGTDTQYFGPGTRLTVL.

This clonotype has only a few counts. This chain connects TRBV7-2 to TRBJ2-1; D gene uncertain. CDR1 SGHTA and CDR2 FQGNSA come from the germline V gene. Trimming removed 1 base at V and 11 bases at J, with 6 bases between. The CDR3 covers 11 residues. This CDR3 is CASSLGPKQFF. CDR3 bases: TGTGCCAGCAGCTTAGGACCCAAGCAGTTCTTC.

The rearrangement joins TRBV24-1 to TRBJ2-1, with TRBD2 matching over 8 bases. Germline V lookup: CDR1 KGHDR, CDR2 SFDVKD. With V trimmed by 0 bases and J by 6 bases, 12 bases remained unmatched. This CDR3 contains 18 residues. The CDR3 DNA reads as TGTGCCACCAGTGATTTGGTTAGAAGCGGGGGCGAGCCCAATGAGCAGTTCTTC. It yields the protein CATSDLVRSGGEPNEQFF.

This clonotype has more than one count but fewer than ten. The rearrangement uses TRBV5-1 and TRBJ2-1, with 7 bases matching TRBD2. The junction had 11 bases not matched to a gene; V was cut back by 4 bases and J by 7 bases. Germline V gene lookup returns CDR1 SGHRS and CDR2 YFSETQ. The CDR3 has 15 residues. In DNA form, the CDR3 reads TGCGCCAGCAGCCCCACAGCGGGGCGAGGTAATGAGCAGTTCTTC. Translation: CASSPTAGRGNEQFF.

This clonotype was counted ten times or more. This chain connects TRBV12-3 or TRBV12-4 to TRBJ1-2; D ambiguous. The CDR3 sequence is 13 residues long. The germline V and J ends were trimmed by 0 bases and 4 bases, with 6 bases remaining between them. DNA of the CDR3: TGTGCCAGCAGTTTAGCTGCTTTCTATGGCTACACCTTC. It encodes CASSLAAFYGYTF.

The chain employs TRBV20-1 and TRBJ2-7, with D possibly matching TRBD2 (5 bases). This CDR3 region has 13 residues. Germline assignment: CDR1 DFQATT and CDR2 SNEGSKA (reference sequence). The V end was cut by 1 base, the J end by 4 bases, with 11 bases between. The CDR3 coding sequence is TGCAGTGCTAGAGCCGACTACGCGTACGAGCAGTACTTC. Protein sequence: CSARADYAYEQYF.

This clonotype was detected only a few times. V usage is TRBV6-1 and J usage is TRBJ2-7, with TRBD1 matching 8 bases. The CDR3 extends over 15 amino acids. Germline trimming cut 7 bases from V and 1 base from J; bases unmatched to any gene: 9. Germline lookup yields CDR1 MNHNS and CDR2 SASEGT. CDR3 DNA: TGTGCCAGCAAACGAGGACAGGGACGATCCTACGAGCAGTACTTC. Translation gives CASKRGQGRSYEQYF.